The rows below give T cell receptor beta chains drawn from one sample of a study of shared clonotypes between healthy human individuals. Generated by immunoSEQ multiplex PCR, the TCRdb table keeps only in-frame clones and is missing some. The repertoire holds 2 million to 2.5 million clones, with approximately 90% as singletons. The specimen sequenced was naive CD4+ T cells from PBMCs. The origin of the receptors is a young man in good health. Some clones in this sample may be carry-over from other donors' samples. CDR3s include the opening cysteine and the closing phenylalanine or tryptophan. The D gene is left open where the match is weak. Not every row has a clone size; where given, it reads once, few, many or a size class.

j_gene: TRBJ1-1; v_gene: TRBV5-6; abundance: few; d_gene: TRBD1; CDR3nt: TGTGCCAGCAGCGGGGACAGTGGCGGCACTGAAGCTTTCTTT; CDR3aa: CASSGDSGGTEAFF
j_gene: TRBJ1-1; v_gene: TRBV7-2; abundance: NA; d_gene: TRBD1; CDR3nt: TGTGCCAGCAGCCCACCGCCCGGGACAGGGGGCACTGAAGCTTTCTTT; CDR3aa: CASSPPPGTGGTEAFF
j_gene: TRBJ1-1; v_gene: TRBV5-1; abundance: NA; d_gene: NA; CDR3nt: TGCGCCAGCAGCTTGGACCCGGGGGGGCAAACTGAAGCTTTCTTT; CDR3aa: CASSLDPGGQTEAFF
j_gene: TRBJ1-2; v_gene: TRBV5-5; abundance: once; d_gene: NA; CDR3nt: TGTGCCAGCAGCGTCACAGGGTTAGGCTATGGCTACACCTTC; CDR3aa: CASSVTGLGYGYTF
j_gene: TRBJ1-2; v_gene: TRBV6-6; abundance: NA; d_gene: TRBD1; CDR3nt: TGTGCCAGCAGTTACTATCCGGGACAGGGCTATGGCTACACCTTC; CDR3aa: CASSYYPGQGYGYTF
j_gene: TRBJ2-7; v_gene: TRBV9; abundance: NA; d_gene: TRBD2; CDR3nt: TGTGCCAGCAGCGTAACTAGCGGGAGCTACGAGCAGTACTTC; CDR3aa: CASSVTSGSYEQYF
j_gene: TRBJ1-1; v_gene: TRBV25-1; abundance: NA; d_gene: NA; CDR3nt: TGTGCCAGGAGACGGGACGGGGTCACTGAAGCTTTCTTT; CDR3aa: CARRRDGVTEAFF
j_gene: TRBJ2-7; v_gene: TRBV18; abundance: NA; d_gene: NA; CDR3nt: TGTGCCAGCTCACCTCCTCTTGTAGGCGCGCAGTACTTC; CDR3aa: CASSPPLVGAQYF
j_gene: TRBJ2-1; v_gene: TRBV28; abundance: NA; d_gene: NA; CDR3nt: TGTGCCAGCAGTTTTCGGGGATCGGGTCTCAATGAGCAGTTCTTC; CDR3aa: CASSFRGSGLNEQFF
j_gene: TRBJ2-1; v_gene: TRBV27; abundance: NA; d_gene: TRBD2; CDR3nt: TGTGCCAGCTCCAGGCAGTGGGGGGGGAGCGGTGAGCAGTTCTTC; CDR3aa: CASSRQWGGSGEQFF
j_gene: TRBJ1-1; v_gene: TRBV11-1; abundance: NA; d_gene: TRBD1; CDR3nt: TGTGCCAGCAGGGTCCGGACAGGAGGGCTACCTGAAGCTTTCTTT; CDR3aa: CASRVRTGGLPEAFF
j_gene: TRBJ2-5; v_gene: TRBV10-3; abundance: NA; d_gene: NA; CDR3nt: TGTGCCATCAGTGAGTCTACAGAAGAGACCCAGTACTTC; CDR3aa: CAISESTEETQYF
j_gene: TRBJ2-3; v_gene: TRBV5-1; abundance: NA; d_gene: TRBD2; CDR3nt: TGCGCCAGCAGCCCGGGACTAGCGGGAGGGACGCAGTATTTT; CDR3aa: CASSPGLAGGTQYF
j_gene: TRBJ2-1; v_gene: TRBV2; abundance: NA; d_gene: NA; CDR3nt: TGTGCCAGCCGGGGGGCCATAATCAATGAGCAGTTCTTC; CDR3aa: CASRGAIINEQFF
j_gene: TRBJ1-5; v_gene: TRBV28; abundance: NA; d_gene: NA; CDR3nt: TGTGCCAGCAGTTTTCCAGGGATAAACAATCAGCCCCAGCATTTT; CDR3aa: CASSFPGINNQPQHF
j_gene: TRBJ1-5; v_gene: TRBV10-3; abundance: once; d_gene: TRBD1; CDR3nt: TGTGCCATCAGTGAGGACAGGGGGTTTGGAAATCAGCCCCAGCATTTT; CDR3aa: CAISEDRGFGNQPQHF
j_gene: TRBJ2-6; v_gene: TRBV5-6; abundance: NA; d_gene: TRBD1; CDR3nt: TGTGCCAGCAGCACGGGACAGGGGGCGTACGGGGCCAACGTCCTGACTTTC; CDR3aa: CASSTGQGAYGANVLTF
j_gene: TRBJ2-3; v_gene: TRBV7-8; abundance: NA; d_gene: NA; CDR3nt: TGTGCCAGCAGCCGCACTGCTAGTTTGGGGGATACGCAGTATTTT; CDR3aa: CASSRTASLGDTQYF
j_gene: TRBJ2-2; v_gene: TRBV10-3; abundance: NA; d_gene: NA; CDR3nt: TGTGCCATCAGCGATGACCGGACGGTGTGGACCGGGGAGCTGTTTTTT; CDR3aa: CAISDDRTVWTGELFF
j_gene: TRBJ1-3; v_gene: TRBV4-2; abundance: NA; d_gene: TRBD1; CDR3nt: TGTGCCAGCAGCCAAGAGATGGGACAGCGAAACACCATATATTTT; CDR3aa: CASSQEMGQRNTIYF
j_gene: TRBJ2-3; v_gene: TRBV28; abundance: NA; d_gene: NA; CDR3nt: TGTGCCAGCAGTGCAGGGTGGAGGCTAGGAGATACGCAGTATTTT; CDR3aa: CASSAGWRLGDTQYF
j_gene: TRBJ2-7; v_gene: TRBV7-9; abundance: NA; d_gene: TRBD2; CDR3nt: TGTGCCAGCAGCCCACTAGCGGGATCTTCCTACGAGCAGTACTTC; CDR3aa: CASSPLAGSSYEQYF
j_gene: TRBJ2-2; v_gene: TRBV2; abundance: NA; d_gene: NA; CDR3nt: TGTGCCAGCAGTGAAGCCACCGGGGAGCTGTTTTTT; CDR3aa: CASSEATGELFF
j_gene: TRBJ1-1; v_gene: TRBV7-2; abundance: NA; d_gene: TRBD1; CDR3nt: TGTGCCAGCAGCTTTCGACAGGGGGCTCCTGAAGCTTTCTTT; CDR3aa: CASSFRQGAPEAFF
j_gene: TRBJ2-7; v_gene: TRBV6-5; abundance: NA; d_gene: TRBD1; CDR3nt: TGTGCCAGCAGTTACAGCCCGGGACAGGAGCAGTACTTC; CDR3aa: CASSYSPGQEQYF
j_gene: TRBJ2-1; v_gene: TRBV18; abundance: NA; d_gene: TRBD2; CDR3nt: TGTGCCAGCTCACCAGCGGGAGCGCGCTACAATGAGCAGTTCTTC; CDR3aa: CASSPAGARYNEQFF
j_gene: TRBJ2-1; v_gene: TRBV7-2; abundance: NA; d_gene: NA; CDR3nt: TGTGCCAGCAGCTTTCGGACGGCGGCCAATGAGCAGTTCTTC; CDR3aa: CASSFRTAANEQFF
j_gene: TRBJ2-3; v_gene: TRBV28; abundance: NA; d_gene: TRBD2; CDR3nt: TGTGCCAGCAGCGCTAGACTAGCGGGGAGCCGAGATACGCAGTATTTT; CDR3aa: CASSARLAGSRDTQYF
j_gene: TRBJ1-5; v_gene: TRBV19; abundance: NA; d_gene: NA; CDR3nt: TGTGCCAGTAGTATTGGGGTACAGGGCAATCAGCCCCAGCATTTT; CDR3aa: CASSIGVQGNQPQHF
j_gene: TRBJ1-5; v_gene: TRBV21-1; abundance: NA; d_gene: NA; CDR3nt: TGTGCCAGCCCTAGACCAGGGTTTTTTAGCAATCAGCCCCAGCATTTT; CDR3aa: CASPRPGFFSNQPQHF
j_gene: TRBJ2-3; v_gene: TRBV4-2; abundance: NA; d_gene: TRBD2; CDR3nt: TGTGCCAGCAGCCAAGATTCCGCCCCTAGGGCTAGCGGATCCACAGATACGCAGTATTTT; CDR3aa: CASSQDSAPRASGSTDTQYF